Each of the 20 T cell receptor beta chains below was sequenced from the same sample in a study of blood T cell repertoires in COVID-19. Measured with immunoSEQ multiplex PCR; TCRdb has only the in-frame clones, and not every one. The sample holds around 170,000 clones; under 90% are singletons and the top ten take roughly 8%. The material sequenced was PBMCs or T cells enriched from blood (not recorded which). Receptor source: a woman in her fifties or sixties who had recovered from COVID-19.

V gene TRBV28 combines with J gene TRBJ1-1; D remains ambiguous. This CDR3 has 14 amino acids. The germline gives CDR1 MDHEN, CDR2 SYDVKM. The V gene lost 3 bases and the J gene lost 1 base, with 9 bases spanning the gap. This chain's CDR3 is CASSFAGTNTEAFF. The CDR3 DNA is TGTGCCAGCAGTTTTGCAGGAACGAACACTGAAGCTTTCTTT.

The J gene is TRBJ2-2, the V gene TRBV7-3, with no clear D. The CDR3 has 14 residues. Trimming left V 5 bases short and J 1 base short, with 8 bases between. Germline V gene data show CDR1 as SGHTA and CDR2 as FQGTGA. CDR3 nucleotides: TGTGCCAGCAGCCCAAACAGGAACACCGGGGAGCTGTTTTTT. Amino acids: CASSPNRNTGELFF. Complete variable domain (other parts from reference TRBV7-3 and TRBJ2-2): GAGVSQTPSNKVTEKGKYVELRCDPISGHTALYWYRQSLGQGPEFLIYFQGTGAADDSGLPNDRFFAVRPEGSVSTLKIQRTERGDSAVYLCASSPNRNTGELFFGEGSRLTVL.

This chain uses TRBV28 with TRBJ2-2; D uncertain. The CDR3 spans 14 residues. CDR1 is MDHEN and CDR2 is SYDVKM in the germline V gene. V lost 3 bases and J lost 5, with 10 bases in between. The chain's CDR3 is CASSFLRDTGELFF. DNA of the CDR3: TGTGCCAGCAGTTTCTTGCGCGATACCGGGGAGCTGTTTTTT.

This clone has just one count. The chain has TRBV28 and TRBJ1-2; 9 bases line up with TRBD1. V lost 5 bases to trimming and J lost 8 bases; unmatched junction nucleotides: 6. The CDR3 length is 13 residues. Germline-derived CDR1 and CDR2 are MDHEN and SYDVKM. In DNA, the CDR3 is TGTGCCAGCAGTGGGGACAGGGTAGACGGCTACACCTTC. Amino acids: CASSGDRVDGYTF.

The chain couples TRBV12-3 or TRBV12-4 to TRBJ1-2; unclear D gene. This CDR3 region has 13 residues. V was clipped by 4 bases and J by 3 bases, with 9 bases between them. In DNA, the CDR3 is TGTGCCAGCAGTTGGGCAGACCACTATGGCTACACCTTC. It codes for CASSWADHYGYTF.

This rearrangement joins TRBV5-1 to TRBJ1-1; D is possibly TRBD1 (5 bases). Trimming removed 0 bases from V and 0 bases from J, with 9 bases in between. This CDR3 region has 15 residues. Per the germline V gene, CDR1 is SGHRS and CDR2 is YFSETQ. Here the CDR3 reads CASSLAGGMNTEAFF. The DNA for the CDR3 is TGCGCCAGCAGCTTGGCCGGGGGGATGAACACTGAAGCTTTCTTT.

This sequence joins TRBV18 and TRBJ2-7; D gene ambiguous. The CDR3 totals 12 residues. Between the trimmed V and J ends, which lost 4 bases and 5 bases, there was a span of 9 bases. The germline V gene encodes CDR1 KGHSH and CDR2 LQKENI. The CDR3 region has the DNA TGTGCCAGCTCACAGCTTTCGCACGAGCAGTACTTC. Protein: CASSQLSHEQYF.

The chain combines TRBV6-5 with TRBJ2-1, with 12 bases matching TRBD2. Germline V CDR1 and CDR2: MNHEY, SVGAGI. V dropped 7 bases and J dropped 3; count of bases not matched to a gene: 4. This CDR3 comprises 15 residues. DNA for the CDR3: TGTGCCAGCACTCGGGGACTAGCGGGCTACAATGAGCAGTTCTTC. Its protein is CASTRGLAGYNEQFF.

The chain uses TRBV28 and TRBJ1-3; TRBD1 agrees at 11 bases. Germline V gene data show CDR1 as MDHEN and CDR2 as SYDVKM. The V and J ends lost 6 bases and 5 bases, in that order; junction bases with no gene match: 15. The CDR3 sequence is 18 residues long. The CDR3 is CASSLYSGTGGARNTIYF. CDR3 bases: TGTGCCAGCAGCCTATACTCCGGGACAGGGGGAGCAAGAAACACCATATATTTT. The whole variable domain, remainder taken from reference TRBV28 and TRBJ1-3, is DVKVTQSSRYLVKRTGEKVFLECVQDMDHENMFWYRQDPGLGLRLIYFSYDVKMKEKGDIPEGYSVSREKKERFSLILESASTNQTSMYLCASSLYSGTGGARNTIYFGEGSWLTVV.

The V call is TRBV6-5, the J call TRBJ1-1; D gene uncertain. The CDR3 runs to 14 residues. Trimming cost V 1 base and J 5 bases, with 11 bases left between them. Germline V gene sequence: CDR1 MNHEY, CDR2 SVGAGI. CDR3 in amino acids: CASSYYGKRTEAFF. DNA for the CDR3: TGTGCCAGCAGTTACTACGGGAAAAGAACTGAAGCTTTCTTT.

The chain combines TRBV27 with TRBJ2-1; D is possibly TRBD1 (6 bases). The CDR3 is 16 amino acids. V gave up 3 bases and J gave up 2 bases, with 14 bases separating them. Germline CDR1 MNHEY, CDR2 SMNVEV (reference sequence). The CDR3 bases are TGTGCCAGCAGTTTCGCTTTACAGGGCCCCTACAATGAGCAGTTCTTC. It specifies CASSFALQGPYNEQFF.

The rearrangement links TRBV19 to TRBJ2-7, with 8 bases matching TRBD1. Trimming at V came to 5 bases and at J to 4 bases, leaving 7 bases not matched to a gene. CDR3 length: 14 amino acids. CDR1 is LNHDA and CDR2 is SQIVND in the germline V gene (reference sequence). This CDR3 reads CASSVDRGRYEQYF. DNA for the CDR3: TGTGCCAGTAGTGTCGACAGGGGCAGATACGAGCAGTACTTC.

The chain recombines TRBV28 with TRBJ2-1; D possibly corresponds to TRBD1 (5 bases). Trimming removed 7 bases at V and 5 bases at J, with 6 bases between. The CDR3 spans 11 residues. Germline assignment: CDR1 MDHEN and CDR2 SYDVKM. CDR3 in amino acids: CASIRDNEQFF. The CDR3 DNA sequence: TGTGCCAGCATCAGGGACAATGAGCAGTTCTTC.

The V and J genes are TRBV27 and TRBJ2-7; 10 nucleotides agree with TRBD1. The CDR3 totals 14 residues. Trimming took 4 bases from V and 4 from J; bases not matched to a gene: 4. CDR1 and CDR2 (germline): MNHEY, SMNVEV (reference sequence). CDR3 DNA sequence: TGTGCCAGCAGTTCGGGACAGGGGAGGTACGAGCAGTACTTC. As protein: CASSSGQGRYEQYF.

This clone turned up a few times. The rearrangement links TRBV11-3 to TRBJ1-2; 8 bases line up with TRBD1. Germline loops: CDR1 SGHNT, CDR2 YENEEA. The CDR3 is 13 residues long. V dropped 4 bases and J dropped 6; count of bases not matched to a gene: 4. The CDR3 DNA follows: TGTGCCAGCAGCTACGGACAGGGAGATGGCTACACCTTC. Protein: CASSYGQGDGYTF.

This rearrangement joins TRBV15 to TRBJ1-5; D not resolved. This CDR3 is 16 amino acids long. Trimming cost V 2 bases and J 6 bases, with 17 bases left between them. The V gene's germline CDR1 is LNHNV and CDR2 YYDKDF (reference sequence). CDR3 bases: TGTGCCACCAGCAGATCCAGTTCCGGGTTGAGTCAGCCCCAGCATTTT. It encodes CATSRSSSGLSQPQHF.

CDR3 nucleotide sequence: TGTGCCAGCAGGGGGAGGTTGGGGAGTGAAGCTTTCTTT. Translation gives CASRGRLGSEAFF. The genes are TRBV12-3 or TRBV12-4 and TRBJ1-1, with unresolved D. The CDR3 length is 13 residues. V lost 6 bases, J lost 7 bases, and 15 bases lay in between.

This clone came up many times. The chain links TRBV7-3 to TRBJ2-5; 9 bases map to TRBD2. Germline values: CDR1 SGHTA, CDR2 FQGTGA. The CDR3 loop spans 15 amino acids. J was trimmed by 2 bases and V by 5 bases; bases with no gene match: 6. The chain's CDR3 is CASSRGLAGQETQYF. The CDR3 coding sequence is TGTGCCAGCAGCCGGGGACTAGCTGGACAAGAGACCCAGTACTTC.

The rearrangement joins TRBV3-1 (or the pseudogene TRBV3-2) to TRBJ1-5; D may be TRBD1 (6 bases). Looked up from germline, CDR1 is LGHDT and CDR2 is YNNKEL (reference sequence). Trimming pared 4 bases from V and 0 bases from J, leaving 10 bases between. This CDR3 spans 15 amino acids. The CDR3 nucleotides read TGTGCCAGCAGCCCACAGGGTAATAGCAATCAGCCCCAGCATTTT. Translating gives CASSPQGNSNQPQHF.

This chain links TRBV7-8 with TRBJ1-2, with 11 bases matching TRBD1. The CDR3 is 14 amino acids. The ends lost 5 bases at V and 13 bases at J; junction bases unmatched: 12. Germline assignment: CDR1 SGHVS and CDR2 FQNEAQ. DNA of the CDR3: TGTGCCAGCAGCCTCGCCGGGACAGGGGGTATGTCCACCTTC. This translates into CASSLAGTGGMSTF. The whole variable domain, filled in from reference TRBV7-8 and TRBJ1-2, reads GAGVSQSPRYKVAKRGQDVALRCDPISGHVSLFWYQQALGQGPEFLTYFQNEAQLDKSGLPSDRFFAERPEGSVSTLKIQRTQQEDSAVYLCASSLAGTGGMSTFGSGTRLTVV.